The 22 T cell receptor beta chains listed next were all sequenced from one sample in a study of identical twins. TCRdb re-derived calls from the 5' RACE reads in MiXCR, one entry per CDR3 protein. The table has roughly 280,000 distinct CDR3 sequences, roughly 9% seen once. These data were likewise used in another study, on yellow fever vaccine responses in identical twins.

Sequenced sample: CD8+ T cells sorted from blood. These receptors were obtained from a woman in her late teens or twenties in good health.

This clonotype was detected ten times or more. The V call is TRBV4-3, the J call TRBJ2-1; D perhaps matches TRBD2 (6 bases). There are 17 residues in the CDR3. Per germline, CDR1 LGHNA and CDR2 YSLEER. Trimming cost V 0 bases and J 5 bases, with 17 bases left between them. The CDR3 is CASSQDRAGRGDNEQFF. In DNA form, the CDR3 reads TGCGCCAGCAGCCAAGATAGAGCGGGCCGGGGAGACAATGAGCAGTTCTTC.

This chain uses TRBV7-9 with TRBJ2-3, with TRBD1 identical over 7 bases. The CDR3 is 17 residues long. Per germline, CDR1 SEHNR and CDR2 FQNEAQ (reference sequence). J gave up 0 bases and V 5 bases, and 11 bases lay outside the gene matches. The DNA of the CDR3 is TGTGCCAGCAGCCACCCGCCCGGGACAGCGAGCACAGATACGCAGTATTTT. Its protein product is CASSHPPGTASTDTQYF.

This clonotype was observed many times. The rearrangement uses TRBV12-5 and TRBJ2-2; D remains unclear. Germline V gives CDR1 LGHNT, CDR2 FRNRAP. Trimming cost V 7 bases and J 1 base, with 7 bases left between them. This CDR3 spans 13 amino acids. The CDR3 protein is CASALGNTGELFF. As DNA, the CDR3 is TGTGCTAGTGCCCTTGGGAACACCGGGGAGCTGTTTTTT.

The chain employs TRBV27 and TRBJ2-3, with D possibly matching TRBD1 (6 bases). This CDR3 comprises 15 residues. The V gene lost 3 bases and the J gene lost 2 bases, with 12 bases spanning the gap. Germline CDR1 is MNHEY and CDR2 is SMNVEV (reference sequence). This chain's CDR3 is CASSFTRGNTDTQYF. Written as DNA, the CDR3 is TGTGCCAGCAGTTTTACCAGGGGAAACACAGATACGCAGTATTTT.

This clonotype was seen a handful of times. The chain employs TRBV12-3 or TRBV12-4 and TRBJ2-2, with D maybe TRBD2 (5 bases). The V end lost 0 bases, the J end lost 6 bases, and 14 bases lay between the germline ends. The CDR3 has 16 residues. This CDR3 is CASSLAWGKGAGELFF. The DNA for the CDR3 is TGTGCCAGCAGTTTAGCGTGGGGAAAGGGAGCCGGGGAGCTGTTTTTT.

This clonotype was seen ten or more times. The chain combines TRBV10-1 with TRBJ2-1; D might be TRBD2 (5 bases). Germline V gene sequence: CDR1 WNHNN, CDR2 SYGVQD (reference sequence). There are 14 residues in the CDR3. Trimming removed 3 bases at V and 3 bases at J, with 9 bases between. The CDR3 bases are TGCGCCAGCAGTGATGGTCGGGACTACAATGAGCAGTTCTTC. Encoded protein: CASSDGRDYNEQFF.

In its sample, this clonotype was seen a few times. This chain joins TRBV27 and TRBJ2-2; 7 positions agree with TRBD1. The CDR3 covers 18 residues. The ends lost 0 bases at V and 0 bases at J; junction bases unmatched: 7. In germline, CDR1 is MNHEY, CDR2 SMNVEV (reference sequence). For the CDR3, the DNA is TGTGCCAGCAGTTTATCGACCGGACAGGCGACGAACACCGGGGAGCTGTTTTTT. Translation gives CASSLSTGQATNTGELFF.

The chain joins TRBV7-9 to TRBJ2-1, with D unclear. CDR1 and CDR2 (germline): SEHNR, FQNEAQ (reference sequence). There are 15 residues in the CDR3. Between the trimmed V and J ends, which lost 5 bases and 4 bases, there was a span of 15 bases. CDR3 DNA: TGTGCCAGCAGCCCCCGGGCCGTCCTTTACAATGAGCAGTTCTTC. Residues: CASSPRAVLYNEQFF.

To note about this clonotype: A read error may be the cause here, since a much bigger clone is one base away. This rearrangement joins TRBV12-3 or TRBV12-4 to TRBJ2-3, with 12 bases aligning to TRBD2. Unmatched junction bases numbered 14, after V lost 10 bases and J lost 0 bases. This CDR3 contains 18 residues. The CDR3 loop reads CAICGTSGFRPSTDTQYF. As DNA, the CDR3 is TGTGCCATCTGCGGGACTAGCGGGTTTCGTCCTAGCACAGATACGCAGTATTTT.

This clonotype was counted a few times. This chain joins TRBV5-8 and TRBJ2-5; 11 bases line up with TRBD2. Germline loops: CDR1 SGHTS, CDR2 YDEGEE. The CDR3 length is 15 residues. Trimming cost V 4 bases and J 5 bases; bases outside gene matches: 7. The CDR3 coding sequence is TGTGCCAGCAGCGACGGGACTAGCGGAGTTGAGACCCAGTACTTC. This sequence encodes CASSDGTSGVETQYF.

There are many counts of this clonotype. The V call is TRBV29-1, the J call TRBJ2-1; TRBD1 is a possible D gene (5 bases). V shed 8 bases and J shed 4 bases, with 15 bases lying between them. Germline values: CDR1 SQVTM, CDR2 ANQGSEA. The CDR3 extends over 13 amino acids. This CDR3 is CSIKAGLYNEQFF. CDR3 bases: TGCAGCATCAAGGCAGGGCTATACAATGAGCAGTTCTTC.

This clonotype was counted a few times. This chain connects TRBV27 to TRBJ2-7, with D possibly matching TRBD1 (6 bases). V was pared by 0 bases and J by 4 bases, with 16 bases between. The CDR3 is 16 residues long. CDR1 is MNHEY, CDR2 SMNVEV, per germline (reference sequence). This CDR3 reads CASSLSGTGHDYEQYF. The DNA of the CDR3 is TGTGCCAGCAGTTTATCGGGAACGGGACACGATTACGAGCAGTACTTC.

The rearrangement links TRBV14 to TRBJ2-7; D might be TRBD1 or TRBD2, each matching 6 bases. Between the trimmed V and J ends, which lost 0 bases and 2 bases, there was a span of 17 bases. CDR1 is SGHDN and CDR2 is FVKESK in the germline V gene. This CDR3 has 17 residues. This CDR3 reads CASSQDGGGTFPYEQYF. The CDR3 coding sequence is TGTGCCAGCAGCCAAGATGGGGGCGGGACATTCCCCTACGAGCAGTACTTC. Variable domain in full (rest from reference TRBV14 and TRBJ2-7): EAGVTQFPSHSVIEKGQTVTLRCDPISGHDNLYWYRRVMGKEIKFLLHFVKESKQDESGMPNNRFLAERTGGTYSTLKVQPAELEDSGVYFCASSQDGGGTFPYEQYFGPGTRLTVT.

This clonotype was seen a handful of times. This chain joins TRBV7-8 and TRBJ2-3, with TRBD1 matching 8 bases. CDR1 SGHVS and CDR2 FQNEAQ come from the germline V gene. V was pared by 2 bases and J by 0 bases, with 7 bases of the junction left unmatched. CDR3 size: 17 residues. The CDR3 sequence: CASSLSQGAVSTDTQYF. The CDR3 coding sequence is TGTGCCAGCAGCTTATCTCAGGGGGCGGTAAGCACAGATACGCAGTATTTT.

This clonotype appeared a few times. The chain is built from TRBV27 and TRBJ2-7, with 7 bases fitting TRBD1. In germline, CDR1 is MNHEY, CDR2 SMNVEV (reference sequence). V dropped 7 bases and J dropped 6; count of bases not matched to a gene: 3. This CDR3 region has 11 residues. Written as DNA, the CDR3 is TGTGCCAGCACGTACAGGGGCGAGCAGTACTTC. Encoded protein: CASTYRGEQYF.

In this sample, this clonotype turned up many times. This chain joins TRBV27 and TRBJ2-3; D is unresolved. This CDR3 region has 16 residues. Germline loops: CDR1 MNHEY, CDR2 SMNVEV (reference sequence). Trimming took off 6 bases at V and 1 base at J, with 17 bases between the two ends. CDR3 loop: CASRGSRTKGTDTQYF. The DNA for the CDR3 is TGTGCCAGCAGAGGATCGCGGACGAAGGGCACAGATACGCAGTATTTT.

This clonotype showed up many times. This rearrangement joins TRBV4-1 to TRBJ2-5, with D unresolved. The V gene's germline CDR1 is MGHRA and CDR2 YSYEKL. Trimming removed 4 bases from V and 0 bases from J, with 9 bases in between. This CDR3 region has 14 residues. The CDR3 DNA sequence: TGCGCCAGCAGCCCAGACACGAACCAAGAGACCCAGTACTTC. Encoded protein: CASSPDTNQETQYF.

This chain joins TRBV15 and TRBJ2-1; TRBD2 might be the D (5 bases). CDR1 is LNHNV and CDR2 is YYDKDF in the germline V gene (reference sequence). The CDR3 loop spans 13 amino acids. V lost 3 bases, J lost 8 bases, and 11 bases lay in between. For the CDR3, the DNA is TGTGCCACCAGCAGGTCCTCGGGGTATGAGCAGTTCTTC. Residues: CATSRSSGYEQFF.

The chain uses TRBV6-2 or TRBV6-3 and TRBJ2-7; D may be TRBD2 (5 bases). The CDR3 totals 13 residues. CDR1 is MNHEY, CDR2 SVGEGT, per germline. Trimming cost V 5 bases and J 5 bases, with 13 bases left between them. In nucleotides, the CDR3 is TGTGCCAGCAGTACGACTACCCCCCACGAGCAGTACTTC. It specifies CASSTTTPHEQYF.

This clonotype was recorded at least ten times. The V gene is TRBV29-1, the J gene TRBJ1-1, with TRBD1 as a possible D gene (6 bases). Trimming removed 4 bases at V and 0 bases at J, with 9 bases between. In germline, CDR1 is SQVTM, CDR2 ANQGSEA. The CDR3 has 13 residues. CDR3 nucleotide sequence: TGCAGCGTTGGGACAGCCATGAACACTGAAGCTTTCTTT. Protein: CSVGTAMNTEAFF.

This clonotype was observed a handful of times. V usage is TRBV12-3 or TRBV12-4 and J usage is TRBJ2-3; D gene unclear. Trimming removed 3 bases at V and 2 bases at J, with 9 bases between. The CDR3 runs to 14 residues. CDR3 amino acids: CASSFGSYTDTQYF. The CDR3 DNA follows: TGTGCCAGCAGTTTTGGCAGCTACACAGATACGCAGTATTTT.

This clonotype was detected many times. For the CDR3, the DNA is TGTGCCACCGCCCCCCGACAGGGACATTCACCCCTCCACTTT. Its protein is CATAPRQGHSPLHF. The chain combines TRBV7-9 with TRBJ1-6; 7 bases line up with TRBD1. This CDR3 has 14 residues. Germline CDR1 reads SEHNR; CDR2 reads FQNEAQ (reference sequence). The V gene end was trimmed by 10 bases and the J gene end by 8 bases; junction bases not matched to a gene: 11.